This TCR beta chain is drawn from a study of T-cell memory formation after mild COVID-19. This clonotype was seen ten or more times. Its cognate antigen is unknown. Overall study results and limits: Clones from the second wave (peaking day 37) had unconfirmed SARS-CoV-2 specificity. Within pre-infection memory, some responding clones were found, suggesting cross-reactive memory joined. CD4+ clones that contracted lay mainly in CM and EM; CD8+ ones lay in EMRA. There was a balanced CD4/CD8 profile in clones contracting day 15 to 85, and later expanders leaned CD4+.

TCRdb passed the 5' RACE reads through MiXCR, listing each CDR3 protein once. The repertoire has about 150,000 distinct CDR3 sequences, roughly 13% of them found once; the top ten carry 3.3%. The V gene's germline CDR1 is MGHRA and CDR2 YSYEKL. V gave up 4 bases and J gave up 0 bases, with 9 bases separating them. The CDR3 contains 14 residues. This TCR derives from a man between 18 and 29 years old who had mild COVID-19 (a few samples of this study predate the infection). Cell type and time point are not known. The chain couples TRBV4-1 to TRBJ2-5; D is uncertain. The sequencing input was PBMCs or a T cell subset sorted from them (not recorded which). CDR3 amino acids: CASSPRGHQETQYF. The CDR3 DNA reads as TGCGCCAGCAGCCCCCGAGGCCACCAAGAGACCCAGTACTTC.